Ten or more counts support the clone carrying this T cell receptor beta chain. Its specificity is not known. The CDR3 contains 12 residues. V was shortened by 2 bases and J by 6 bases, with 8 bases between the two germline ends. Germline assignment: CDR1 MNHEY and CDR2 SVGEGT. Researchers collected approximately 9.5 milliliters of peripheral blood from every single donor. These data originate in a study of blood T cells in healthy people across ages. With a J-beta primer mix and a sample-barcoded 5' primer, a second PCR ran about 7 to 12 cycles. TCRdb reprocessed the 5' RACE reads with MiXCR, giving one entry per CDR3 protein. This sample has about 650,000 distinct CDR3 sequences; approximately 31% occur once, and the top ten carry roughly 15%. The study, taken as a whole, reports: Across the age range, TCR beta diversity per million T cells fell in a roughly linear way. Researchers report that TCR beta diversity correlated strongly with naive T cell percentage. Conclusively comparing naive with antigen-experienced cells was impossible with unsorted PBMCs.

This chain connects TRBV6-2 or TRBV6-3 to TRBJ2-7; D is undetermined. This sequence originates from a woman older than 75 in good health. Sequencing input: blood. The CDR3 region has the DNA TGTGCCAGCAGTTACCTCCGACTCGAGCAGTACTTC. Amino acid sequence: CASSYLRLEQYF.